Sequencing of this T cell receptor beta chain was carried out in a study of naive and memory T cell subsets. General observations from the study: This RNA-based method may be sensitive to activation-related transcript changes.

This clonotype was observed a handful of times. Its antigen is undetermined. Ligated cDNA underwent four rounds of PCR with nested alpha and beta constant region primers and SP2. For blood and skin samples, reverse transcription used TCR alpha and beta constant primers. TCRdb analysed the 5' RACE reads with MiXCR anew, one entry per CDR3 protein. Here the sample spans tens of thousands of distinct CDR3 sequences, around 7.7% being singletons. A UMI-containing oligonucleotide was joined by 3' ligation to the TCR cDNA template. Whole-blood samples were over 2 ml of peripheral blood from healthy adult volunteers. Input was roughly 1 to 1000 ng of DNase-treated total RNA without cell sorting. CDR3 size: 17 residues. Trimming took 4 bases from V and 0 from J; bases not matched to a gene: 10. Germline V gene sequence: CDR1 KGHDR, CDR2 SFDVKD.

This chain joins TRBV24-1 and TRBJ1-1; TRBD1 matches at 7 bases. The receptor was isolated from a male donor in good health. CDR3 loop: CATSDPKTGRVNTEAFF. The DNA for the CDR3 is TGTGCCACCAGTGACCCTAAGACAGGGAGGGTGAACACTGAAGCTTTCTTT.